These 16 T cell receptor beta chains came from one sample sequenced in a study of tumor-infiltrating lymphocytes in primary liver carcinoma (dated by TCRdb to between 2016 and 2019). Total RNA and DNA were co-extracted without cell sorting from 20-30 mg of bulk tissue using the AllPrep DNA/RNA mini kit. Sequenced using an Illumina HiSeq 2500. A constant-region primer and ProtoScript II reverse transcriptase were used to reverse-transcribe TCRbeta-specific cDNA from roughly 500 ng total RNA. Three nested multiplex PCR rounds, following a slightly modified ARM-PCR procedure, were used to build the TCRbeta libraries. Multiplex TRBV1-TRBV30 forward primers and a Cbeta reverse primer were used in the first two PCR rounds, each of which was run for approximately 11 cycles. The public reads were reanalyzed by TCRdb: fastp trimming at Q25, MiXCR alignment, in-frame beta chains only. Every entry covers one CDR3 protein and lists the most common genes and DNA from its rows. The sample table lists 40,000 or so distinct CDR3 sequences, roughly 77% of them with a count of one. 35% to 45% of the sample goes to the ten largest clones.

Sequencing was done on a sample of tumor-adjacent normal liver tissue. These receptor sequences come from a woman aged 25-40 years with primary liver carcinoma and hepatitis B virus infection.

A note on this clonotype: A much larger clonotype is one base distant, so this may be a read error. This chain links TRBV20-1 with TRBJ1-5; no definite D call. Germline loops: CDR1 DFQATT, CDR2 SNEGSKA (reference sequence). The CDR3 totals 14 residues. The CDR3 protein is CGARGPQENQPQHF. DNA of the CDR3: TGCGGTGCTAGAGGGCCGCAGGAAAATCAGCCCCAGCATTTT.

This clonotype was detected only once. The conserved phenylalanine or tryptophan normally closing the CDR3 is absent here, so this likely arose from a read error. V gene TRBV11-2 combines with J gene TRBJ2-1; D is tentatively TRBD1 or TRBD2 (5 bases each). Germline V gene data show CDR1 as SGHAT and CDR2 as FQNNGV. The CDR3 runs 14 residues. V was cut by 8 bases and J by 2 bases, with 13 bases left in between. The DNA of the CDR3 is TGTGCCAGCGGCCGTCGAGGGGCCTACAATGAGCAGTTCTAC. This gives the protein CASGRRGAYNEQFY.

On this clonotype itself: No conserved phenylalanine or tryptophan ends this CDR3, so it is likely a read error. The J gene is TRBJ2-1, the V gene TRBV6-5, with a possible D match to TRBD2 (6 bases). V was cut by 2 bases and J by 9 bases, with 14 bases left in between. CDR3 length: 14 amino acids. Per germline, CDR1 MNHEY and CDR2 SVGAGI. The CDR3 is CASSYETRIGEQFL. The CDR3 nucleotides read TGTGCCAGCAGTTACGAGACTAGAATCGGTGAGCAGTTCTTA.

Concerning this clonotype: A junction boundary mismatches the germline segment, possibly from a read error. The rearrangement links TRBV6-5 to TRBJ2-7, with 14 bases identical to TRBD2. There are 17 residues in the CDR3. The germline V gene has CDR1 MNHEY and CDR2 SVGAGI. This chain's CDR3 is CATSYAGTSGSSYEQCF. The CDR3 region has the DNA TGTGCCACCAGCTATGCCGGGACTAGCGGGAGCTCCTACGAGCAGTGCTTC.

Remarks on this clonotype: With a much larger clone just one base away, this may be a read error. J is TRBJ1-2 and V is TRBV12-3 or TRBV12-4, with TRBD1 identical over 9 bases. J lost 6 bases, V lost 5 bases, and 4 bases had no gene match. The CDR3 loop spans 13 amino acids. Here the CDR3 DNA reads TGTGCCAGCAGTCCCAACAGGGGGCATGGCTACACCTTC. Its translation: CASSPNRGHGYTF.

This sequence joins TRBV6-5 and TRBJ2-1; a possible D gene is TRBD1 (5 bases). Looked up from germline, CDR1 is MNHEY and CDR2 is SVGAGI. V was cut by 11 bases and J by 1 base, with 27 bases left in between. The CDR3 is made up of 18 amino acids. The CDR3 DNA sequence: TGTGCCGACGACCTTGCACAGGCGGTTGCCACATCCTACAATGAGCAGTTCTTC. It codes for CADDLAQAVATSYNEQFF.

Comment on this clonotype: A read error may produce the germline difference seen at one junction end. The rearrangement uses TRBV4-2 and TRBJ2-1; unclear D gene. The CDR3 spans 15 residues. Germline V gives CDR1 LGHNA, CDR2 YNFKEQ. The CDR3 nucleotides are TGCGCCAGCAGCCAAGATACGCAGTGGGCCAATGAGCAATTCTTC. Its protein is CASSQDTQWANEQFF.

As to this clonotype: The junction departs from germline at one end; a sequencing error may be responsible. The V and J genes are TRBV7-9 and TRBJ2-3; D might be TRBD1 or TRBD2, each matching 5 bases. Germline V gene lookup returns CDR1 SEHNR and CDR2 FQNEAQ (reference sequence). The length of the CDR3 is 16 residues. Here the CDR3 reads CARSLARGVSTDTQYF. CDR3 nucleotides: TGTGCCAGGAGCTTGGCGCGAGGGGTTAGCACTGATACGCAGTATTTT. The full variable domain, completed using reference TRBV7-9 and TRBJ2-3, is DTGVSQNPRHKITKRGQNVTFRCDPISEHNRLYWYRQTLGQGPEFLTYFQNEAQLEKSRLLSDRFSAERPKGSFSTLEIQRTEQGDSAMYLCARSLARGVSTDTQYFGPGTRLTVL.

This clonotype has a count of ten or more. The chain uses TRBV11-2 and TRBJ2-7; perhaps TRBD2 as D (6 bases). V lost 1 base and J 1 base, leaving 11 bases between the germline ends. CDR3 length: 15 amino acids. CDR1 and CDR2 from the germline V gene are SGHAT and FQNNGV. The CDR3 protein is CASSLGVSGSYEQYF. CDR3 DNA sequence: TGTGCCAGCAGCTTAGGAGTTAGCGGTTCCTACGAGCAGTACTTC.

Points on this clonotype: The junction does not match germline at one end; this may be a read error. The gene calls are TRBV11-2 and TRBJ2-3; D is perhaps TRBD1 or TRBD2 (7 bases each). The CDR3 is made up of 17 amino acids. In germline, CDR1 is SGHAT, CDR2 FQNNGV. Here the CDR3 DNA reads TGTGCCAGCAGCCAACGAGGGGGCGGGAGCCTCACAGATACGCAATATTTT. This encodes CASSQRGGGSLTDTQYF.

Note on this clonotype: One base away lies a much larger clone, so this may be a sequencing read error. The V call is TRBV7-9, the J call TRBJ2-3, with 7 bases matching TRBD2. The germline V gene has CDR1 SEHNR and CDR2 FQNEAQ (reference sequence). The CDR3 loop spans 16 amino acids. The CDR3, as DNA: TGTGCCATCAGCTTAGGATGGGCGGGAGTAATAGATACGCAGTATTTT. Amino acids: CAISLGWAGVIDTQYF.

V gene TRBV6-2 or TRBV6-3 combines with J gene TRBJ2-1; 9 bases are shared with TRBD2. Trimming cost V 6 bases and J 7 bases; bases outside gene matches: 13. This CDR3 has 16 amino acids. Germline V gives CDR1 MNHEY, CDR2 SVGEGT. The CDR3 DNA reads TGTGCCAGCAGCACCCTTTTGGTAGCGGGAGAGAATGAGCAGTTCTTC. It codes for CASSTLLVAGENEQFF.

Comments on this clonotype: A junction boundary mismatches the germline segment, possibly from a read error. The chain joins TRBV11-2 to TRBJ2-2, with a tentative D call TRBD2 (5 bases). The CDR3 totals 12 residues. CDR1 and CDR2 from the germline V gene are SGHAT and FQNNGV. This chain's CDR3 is CVISLFAGELFF. DNA for the CDR3: TGTGTCATCAGCTTATTTGCCGGGGAACTGTTTTTT.

To note about this clonotype: A junction boundary mismatches the germline segment, possibly from a read error. V usage is TRBV29-1 and J usage is TRBJ1-1; D perhaps matches TRBD1 (5 bases). The CDR3 loop spans 12 amino acids. The V gene's germline CDR1 is SQVTM and CDR2 ANQGSEA. The DNA of the CDR3 is TGTAGCGCAGGGTCGGTGGAAACTGAAGCTTTCTTT. As protein: CSAGSVETEAFF.

This clonotype was detected many times. This chain uses TRBV7-3 with TRBJ2-3; no firm D call. With 3 bases removed from V and 6 bases from J, the gap between germline ends came to 10 bases. The CDR3 is 13 residues long. The germline V gene has CDR1 SGHTA and CDR2 FQGTGA. The DNA of the CDR3 is TGTGCCAGCAGCTTTACTATACAGGATACGCAGTATTTT. Its protein is CASSFTIQDTQYF.

Only a few counts were recorded for this clonotype. The rearrangement joins TRBV2 to TRBJ2-5, with D hard to call. The germline CDR1 and CDR2 sequences are SNHLY and FYNNEI. V was cut by 4 bases and J by 2 bases, with 8 bases left in between. The CDR3 totals 13 residues. DNA of the CDR3: TGTGCCAGCAGTGTTTCGATACAAGAGACCCAGTACTTC. Translation gives CASSVSIQETQYF. Combining the CDR3 with reference TRBV2 and TRBJ2-5 gives the whole variable domain EPEVTQTPSHQVTQMGQEVILRCVPISNHLYFYWYRQILGQKVEFLVSFYNNEISEKSEIFDDQFSVERPDGSNFTLKIRSTKLEDSAMYFCASSVSIQETQYFGPGTRLLVL.